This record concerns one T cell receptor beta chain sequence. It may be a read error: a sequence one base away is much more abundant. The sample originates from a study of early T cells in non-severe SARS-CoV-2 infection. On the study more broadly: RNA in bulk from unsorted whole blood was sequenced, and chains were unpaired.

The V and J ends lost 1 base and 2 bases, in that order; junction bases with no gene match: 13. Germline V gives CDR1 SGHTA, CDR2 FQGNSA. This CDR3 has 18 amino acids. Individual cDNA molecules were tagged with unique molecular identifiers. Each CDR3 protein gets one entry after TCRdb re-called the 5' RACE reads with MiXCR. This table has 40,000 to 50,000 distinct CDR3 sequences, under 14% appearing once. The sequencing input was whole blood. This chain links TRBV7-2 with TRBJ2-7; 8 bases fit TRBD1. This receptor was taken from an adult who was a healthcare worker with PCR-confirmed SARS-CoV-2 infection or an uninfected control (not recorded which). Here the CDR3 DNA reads TGTGCCAGCAGCTTAGAGTACGACAGGGGCCAAAAAGCCTACGAGCAGTACTTC. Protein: CASSLEYDRGQKAYEQYF.